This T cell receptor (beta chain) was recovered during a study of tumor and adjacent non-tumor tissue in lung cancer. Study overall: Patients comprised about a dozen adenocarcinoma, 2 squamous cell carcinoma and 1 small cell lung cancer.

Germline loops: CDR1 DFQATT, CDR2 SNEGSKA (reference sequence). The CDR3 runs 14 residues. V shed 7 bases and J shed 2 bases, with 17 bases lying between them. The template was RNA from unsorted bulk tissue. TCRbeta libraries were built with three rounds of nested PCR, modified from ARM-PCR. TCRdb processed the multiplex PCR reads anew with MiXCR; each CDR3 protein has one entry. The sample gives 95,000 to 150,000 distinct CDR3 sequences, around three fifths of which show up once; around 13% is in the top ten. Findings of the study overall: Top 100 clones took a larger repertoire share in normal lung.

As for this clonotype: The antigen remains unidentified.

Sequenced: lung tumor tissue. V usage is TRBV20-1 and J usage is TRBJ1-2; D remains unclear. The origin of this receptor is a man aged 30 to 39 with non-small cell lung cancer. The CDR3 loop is CSETRLYQNYGYTF. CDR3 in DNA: TGCAGTGAGACTAGGCTATACCAGAACTATGGCTACACCTTC.